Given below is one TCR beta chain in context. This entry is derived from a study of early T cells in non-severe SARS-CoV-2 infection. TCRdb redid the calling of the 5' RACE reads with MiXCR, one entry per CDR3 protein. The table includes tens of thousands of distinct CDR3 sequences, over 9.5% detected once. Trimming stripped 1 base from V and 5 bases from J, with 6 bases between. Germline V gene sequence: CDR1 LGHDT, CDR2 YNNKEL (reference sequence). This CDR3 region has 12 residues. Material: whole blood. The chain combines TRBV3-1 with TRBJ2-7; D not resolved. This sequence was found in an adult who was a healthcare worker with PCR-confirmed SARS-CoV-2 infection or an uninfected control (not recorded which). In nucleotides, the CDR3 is TGTGCCAGCAGCCAAGTAGGGAACGAGCAGTACTTC. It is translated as CASSQVGNEQYF.